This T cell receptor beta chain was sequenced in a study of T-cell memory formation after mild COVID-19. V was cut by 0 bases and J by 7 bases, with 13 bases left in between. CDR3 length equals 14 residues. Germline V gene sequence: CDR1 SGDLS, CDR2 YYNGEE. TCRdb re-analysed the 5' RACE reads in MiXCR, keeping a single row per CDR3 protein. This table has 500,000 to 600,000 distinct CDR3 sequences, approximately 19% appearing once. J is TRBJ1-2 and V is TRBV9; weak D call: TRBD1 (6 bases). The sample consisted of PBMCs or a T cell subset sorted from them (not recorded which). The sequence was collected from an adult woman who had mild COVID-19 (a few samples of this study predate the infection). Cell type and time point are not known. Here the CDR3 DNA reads TGTGCCAGCAGCGTAGGGGGGGCGCAAGGTGGCTACACCTTC. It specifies CASSVGGAQGGYTF.